This entry lists 26 T cell receptor beta chains sequenced from one sample in a study of cytomegalovirus exposure and HLA in healthy donors. The PCR was carried out with 60 Vbeta primers and 13 Jbeta primers. Here immunoSEQ multiplex PCR was the method, and the copy in TCRdb shows in-frame clones only, minus some. The table records some 90,000 clones, around 81% of them present only once. The sequencing input was PBMCs. These receptors came from a woman in her seventies in good health and CMV-seropositive.

The chain has TRBV4-1 and TRBJ1-2, with 7 bases identical to TRBD1. The V segment lost 1 base and the J segment 4 bases; nucleotides outside the gene matches: 3. The germline CDR1 and CDR2 sequences are MGHRA and YSYEKL. The CDR3 consists of 14 residues. This chain's CDR3 is CASSQVDRPYGYTF. CDR3 nucleotide sequence: TGCGCCAGCAGCCAAGTGGACAGGCCCTATGGCTACACCTTC.

V is TRBV28 and J is TRBJ2-7; 10 bases fit TRBD1. CDR3 length: 14 amino acids. CDR1 is MDHEN, CDR2 SYDVKM, per germline. Germline trimming cut 8 bases from V and 3 bases from J; bases unmatched to any gene: 7. The chain's CDR3 is CASGPGQGFYEQYF. CDR3 DNA sequence: TGTGCCAGCGGTCCGGGACAGGGGTTCTACGAGCAGTACTTC. The full variable domain, its missing parts supplied by reference TRBV28 and TRBJ2-7, is DVKVTQSSRYLVKRTGEKVFLECVQDMDHENMFWYRQDPGLGLRLIYFSYDVKMKEKGDIPEGYSVSREKKERFSLILESASTNQTSMYLCASGPGQGFYEQYFGPGTRLTVT.

This clone was seen only a few times. The V gene is TRBV28, the J gene TRBJ2-5; the D gene is possibly TRBD1 (5 bases). The germline CDR1 and CDR2 sequences are MDHEN and SYDVKM. CDR3 length: 15 amino acids. The V and J ends lost 6 bases and 12 bases respectively, with 26 bases between them. The CDR3, as DNA: TGTGCCAGCAGAGCAGCCTCGGACACCCGGAGAACTAAGTACTTC. Protein sequence: CASRAASDTRRTKYF.

The rearrangement links TRBV10-3 to TRBJ1-1, with D possibly being TRBD1 (6 bases). The CDR3 sequence is 16 residues long. Per germline, CDR1 ENHRY and CDR2 SYGVKD. V lost 0 bases, J lost 0 bases, and 11 bases lay in between. The CDR3 nucleotides are TGTGCCATCAGTGAGTCGGGGGGGCGAATGAACACTGAAGCTTTCTTT. This codes for CAISESGGRMNTEAFF.

This chain uses TRBV28 with TRBJ2-7, with D perhaps TRBD1 (5 bases). V shed 4 bases and J shed 1 base, with 20 bases lying between them. CDR3 length equals 17 residues. From germline, CDR1 is MDHEN and CDR2 SYDVKM. CDR3 coding DNA: TGTGCCAGCAGTTCGCCCCCCGGCAGGGCTAATTCCTACGAGCAGTACTTC. As protein: CASSSPPGRANSYEQYF.

The chain carries TRBV28 and TRBJ2-4; 7 bases fit TRBD2. With V trimmed by 6 bases and J by 6 bases, 14 bases remained unmatched. This CDR3 has 16 residues. Germline V lookup: CDR1 MDHEN, CDR2 SYDVKM. CDR3 protein: CASSSRRGGPLNIQYF. In nucleotides, the CDR3 is TGTGCCAGCAGCTCCCGTAGGGGAGGGCCCCTAAACATTCAGTACTTC.

This clone was seen only a few times. The chain couples TRBV5-6 to TRBJ2-7; the match to TRBD1 covers 8 bases. The CDR3 covers 12 residues. Trimming at V came to 1 base and at J to 11 bases, leaving 5 bases not matched to a gene. CDR1 SGHDT and CDR2 YYEEEE come from the germline V gene. CDR3 region: CASSLQPGQEYF. Here the CDR3 DNA reads TGTGCCAGCAGCTTGCAACCGGGACAGGAGTACTTC.

The rearrangement joins TRBV4-3 to TRBJ1-6; 7 bases align to TRBD1. V shed 0 bases and J 7 bases; nucleotides not matched to a gene: 3. CDR1 is LGHNA and CDR2 is YSLEER in the germline V gene. The CDR3 contains 15 residues. DNA for the CDR3: TGCGCCAGCAGCCAAGATCAGGGGGGCAATTCACCCCTCCACTTT. Encoded protein: CASSQDQGGNSPLHF.

This clone was recorded only once. This chain uses TRBV7-8 with TRBJ2-5, with 9 bases aligning to TRBD1. The DNA matches TRBJ2-7 better at its end, which makes the J call doubtful. The CDR3 sequence is 16 residues long. Per the germline V gene, CDR1 is SGHVS and CDR2 is FQNEAQ. The CDR3, as DNA: TGTGCCAGCAGCCTTCACAGGGGGCGGATCCCCTACGAGCAGTACTTC. Its protein is CASSLHRGRIPYEQYF.

CDR3 protein: CASSLGGAHTDTQYF. The CDR3 region has the DNA TGTGCCAGCAGCTTAGGGGGAGCGCACACAGATACGCAGTATTTT. V is TRBV5-4 and J is TRBJ2-3, with D possibly TRBD1 on 6 matching bases. The length of the CDR3 is 15 residues. Trimming removed 2 bases at V and 2 bases at J, with 12 bases between. Germline values: CDR1 SGHNT, CDR2 YYREEE (reference sequence). Complete variable domain (other parts from reference TRBV5-4 and TRBJ2-3): ETGVTQSPTHLIKTRGQQVTLRCSSQSGHNTVSWYQQALGQGPQFIFQYYREEENGRGNFPPRFSGLQFPNYSSELNVNALELDDSALYLCASSLGGAHTDTQYFGPGTRLTVL.

The rearrangement links TRBV6-1 to TRBJ2-6; 8 bases line up with TRBD2. Germline V gene data show CDR1 as MNHNS and CDR2 as SASEGT. The CDR3 spans 15 residues. V dropped 8 bases and J dropped 2; count of bases not matched to a gene: 5. CDR3 nucleotides: TGTGCCAGCCAGGCCGGGGGGGCTGGGGCCAACGTCCTGACTTTC. This gives the protein CASQAGGAGANVLTF.

The V and J genes are TRBV7-2 and TRBJ2-3; D perhaps matches TRBD1 (6 bases). Trimming left V 2 bases short and J 6 bases short, with 12 bases between. The CDR3 sequence is 14 residues long. Germline V gene sequence: CDR1 SGHTA, CDR2 FQGNSA. CDR3 protein: CASSLWTDRDTQYF. CDR3 DNA sequence: TGTGCCAGCAGCTTATGGACAGACCGGGATACGCAGTATTTT.

This chain uses TRBV28 with TRBJ1-2, with 7 bases fitting TRBD1. Germline loops: CDR1 MDHEN, CDR2 SYDVKM. This CDR3 has 13 residues. The V gene end was trimmed by 6 bases and the J gene end by 8 bases; junction bases not matched to a gene: 9. CDR3 amino acids: CASRWTGPGGYTF. The CDR3 DNA reads TGTGCCAGCAGGTGGACAGGACCGGGAGGCTACACCTTC.

The chain links TRBV7-9 to TRBJ1-4; TRBD1 matches 10 bases. From germline, CDR1 is SEHNR and CDR2 FQNEAQ (reference sequence). The junction had 7 bases not matched to a gene; V was cut back by 1 base and J by 8 bases. CDR3 length: 16 amino acids. CDR3 sequence reads: CASSLGLGTGVEKLFF. CDR3 bases: TGTGCCAGCAGCTTAGGGCTTGGGACAGGGGTAGAAAAACTGTTTTTT.

This rearrangement joins TRBV10-3 to TRBJ1-5, with 8 bases lining up with TRBD1. CDR3 length: 14 amino acids. After removal of 6 bases from V and 4 bases from J, the junction contained 5 bases not matched to a gene. The germline V gene encodes CDR1 ENHRY and CDR2 SYGVKD. CDR3 loop: CAISGQGLNQPQHF. For the CDR3, the DNA is TGTGCCATCAGCGGACAGGGATTAAATCAGCCCCAGCATTTT.

V is TRBV7-2 and J is TRBJ2-3; maybe TRBD1 (5 bases). Deletions cut 2 bases from V and 1 base from J, with 10 bases between. This CDR3 contains 15 residues. CDR1 is SGHTA and CDR2 is FQGNSA in the germline V gene. The CDR3 bases are TGTGCCAGCAGCTTACAGGGCCCTGGCACAGATACGCAGTATTTT. This translates into CASSLQGPGTDTQYF.

This chain uses TRBV2 with TRBJ1-1; possibly TRBD1 for D (5 bases). The CDR3 consists of 13 residues. V was cut by 7 bases and J by 4 bases, with 13 bases left in between. Germline assignment: CDR1 SNHLY and CDR2 FYNNEI. The CDR3 nucleotides are TGTGCCAGCACTCAAGGGGAAGGCACTGAAGCTTTCTTT. It translates to CASTQGEGTEAFF. Drawing the rest from reference TRBV2 and TRBJ1-1, the complete variable domain is EPEVTQTPSHQVTQMGQEVILRCVPISNHLYFYWYRQILGQKVEFLVSFYNNEISEKSEIFDDQFSVERPDGSNFTLKIRSTKLEDSAMYFCASTQGEGTEAFFGQGTRLTVV.

The chain couples TRBV2 to TRBJ1-2, with 7 bases identical to TRBD1. Germline V lookup: CDR1 SNHLY, CDR2 FYNNEI. This CDR3 has 14 residues. V shed 8 bases and J 2 bases; nucleotides not matched to a gene: 8. CDR3 sequence reads: CASGAQGRNYGYTF. The CDR3 DNA reads TGTGCCAGCGGGGCACAGGGGCGCAACTATGGCTACACCTTC.

The rearrangement uses TRBV11-3 and TRBJ2-1; TRBD2 matches at 7 bases. The V segment lost 4 bases and the J segment 7 bases; nucleotides outside the gene matches: 10. The CDR3 has 15 amino acids. CDR1 is SGHNT and CDR2 is YENEEA in the germline V gene. CDR3 DNA: TGTGCCAGCAGCTCGCCGGGAGGAGTAGCAAATGAGCAGTTCTTC. The encoded protein is CASSSPGGVANEQFF.

This clone occurred a few times. J is TRBJ2-3 and V is TRBV29-1, with 11 positions matching TRBD2. This CDR3 spans 15 amino acids. The J segment lost 6 bases and the V segment lost 7 bases, leaving 12 bases of the junction unmatched. Germline CDR1 is SQVTM and CDR2 is ANQGSEA. The CDR3 sequence is CSGGETSGIIDTQYF. In nucleotides, the CDR3 is TGCAGCGGAGGCGAGACTAGCGGGATCATCGATACGCAGTATTTT.

The gene calls are TRBV5-1 and TRBJ1-2, with 8 bases matching TRBD1. J was trimmed by 3 bases and V by 4 bases; bases with no gene match: 2. Germline assignment: CDR1 SGHRS and CDR2 YFSETQ. This CDR3 has 13 residues. The CDR3 region is CASSQTGDYGYTF. The CDR3 nucleotides read TGCGCCAGCAGCCAGACAGGGGACTATGGCTACACCTTC.

This clone was recorded once. The rearrangement uses TRBV7-2 and TRBJ2-3, with D maybe TRBD1 (6 bases). This CDR3 contains 14 residues. V shed 6 bases and J shed 1 base, with 11 bases lying between them. The germline gives CDR1 SGHTA, CDR2 FQGNSA. The CDR3 region is CASRRPGGTDTQYF. The CDR3 DNA reads as TGTGCCAGCAGACGACCAGGGGGCACAGATACGCAGTATTTT.

This clone was detected only once. This chain links TRBV30 with TRBJ1-2, with D possibly TRBD1 on 5 matching bases. V was trimmed by 1 base and J by 3 bases, leaving 9 bases between them. Germline CDR1 reads GTSNPN; CDR2 reads SVGIG (reference sequence). The CDR3 is 13 amino acids. The CDR3 loop is CAWSGGEDYGYTF. The CDR3 DNA follows: TGTGCCTGGAGTGGGGGGGAGGACTATGGCTACACCTTC.

The J gene is TRBJ2-7, the V gene TRBV7-9, with 7 nucleotides matching TRBD1. Germline V gene lookup returns CDR1 SEHNR and CDR2 FQNEAQ (reference sequence). Germline trimming cut 4 bases from V and 3 bases from J; bases unmatched to any gene: 6. The CDR3 consists of 14 residues. The CDR3 reads CASSSPRQGYEQYF. The CDR3, as DNA: TGTGCCAGCAGCTCCCCCCGACAGGGCTACGAGCAGTACTTC.

With respect to this clone: The junction departs from the called germline gene at one end, perhaps through a read error. This chain uses TRBV5-1 with TRBJ2-5, with D possibly being TRBD1 (6 bases). The CDR3 extends over 15 amino acids. The V gene's germline CDR1 is SGHRS and CDR2 YFSETQ. The CDR3 is CASRWDTEPQEAQYF. The CDR3, as DNA: TGCGCCAGCAGATGGGACACGGAGCCCCAAGAGGCCCAGTACTTC.

The CDR3, as DNA: TGTGCCAGCAGTGAACGGGCAGGGGTCCGCGCGAACACCGGGGAGCTGTTTTTT. This gives the protein CASSERAGVRANTGELFF. The rearrangement links TRBV6-1 to TRBJ2-2, with D maybe TRBD1 (6 bases). Trimming removed 2 bases at V and 0 bases at J, with 16 bases between. Looked up from germline, CDR1 is MNHNS and CDR2 is SASEGT. The CDR3 is 18 residues long.